The 15 T cell receptor beta chains in this list originate from one sample, sequenced in a study of cytomegalovirus exposure and HLA in healthy donors. This PCR relied on a set of 60 Vbeta primers and 13 Jbeta primers. Sequencing was performed with immunoSEQ multiplex PCR; in TCRdb, only in-frame clones are kept and a portion is missing. The data show more than 150,000 clones, about 85% seen once. The sequencing input was PBMCs. The receptors derive from a woman aged 18-29 years in good health and CMV-seronegative.

The chain combines TRBV27 with TRBJ2-5; the match to TRBD1 covers 7 bases. In germline, CDR1 is MNHEY, CDR2 SMNVEV (reference sequence). This CDR3 has 15 residues. The J segment lost 2 bases and the V segment lost 5 bases, leaving 8 bases of the junction unmatched. The DNA for the CDR3 is TGTGCCAGCAGTCCTCTACAGGGGCGGCAAGAGACCCAGTACTTC. Protein product: CASSPLQGRQETQYF.

V usage is TRBV28 and J usage is TRBJ1-5; D call uncertain. CDR3 length: 11 amino acids. The germline V and J ends were trimmed by 5 bases and 4 bases, with 3 bases remaining between them. CDR1 and CDR2 from the germline V gene are MDHEN and SYDVKM. This CDR3 is CASSANQPQHF. The CDR3 coding sequence is TGTGCCAGCAGTGCGAATCAGCCCCAGCATTTT.

This clone was found a few times. V gene TRBV7-9 combines with J gene TRBJ1-2; perhaps TRBD1 as D (5 bases). The CDR3 extends over 14 amino acids. The V gene lost 1 base and the J gene lost 4 bases, with 10 bases spanning the gap. Germline V lookup: CDR1 SEHNR, CDR2 FQNEAQ (reference sequence). The CDR3 coding sequence is TGTGCCAGCAGCTTAGGGGGCGTCGGCTATGGCTACACCTTC. Protein: CASSLGGVGYGYTF.

This clone was detected once. The chain recombines TRBV7-3 with TRBJ2-5; 10 nucleotides align to TRBD1. CDR3 length: 14 residues. The junction had 8 bases not matched to a gene; V was cut back by 8 bases and J by 5 bases. The germline V gene encodes CDR1 SGHTA and CDR2 FQGTGA. The DNA for the CDR3 is TGTGCCAGCTCAGACAGGGGGCCGGGGGAGACCCAGTACTTC. Encoded protein: CASSDRGPGETQYF.

The gene calls are TRBV4-3 and TRBJ2-3; no clear D. Germline-derived CDR1 and CDR2 are LGHNA and YSLEER. CDR3 size: 17 residues. Trimming pared 1 base from V and 1 base from J, leaving 15 bases between. In nucleotides, the CDR3 is TGCGCCAGCAGCCAAGCTCTACCCGGCCGGGGCACAGATACGCAGTATTTT. Translated, it gives CASSQALPGRGTDTQYF.

The rearrangement uses TRBV5-4 and TRBJ1-5; no clear D. V lost 4 bases and J lost 0, with 14 bases in between. The CDR3 runs 16 residues. Looked up from germline, CDR1 is SGHNT and CDR2 is YYREEE (reference sequence). The CDR3 DNA follows: TGTGCCAGCAGCCCCCCGACAATTTATAGCAATCAGCCCCAGCATTTT. Protein product: CASSPPTIYSNQPQHF.

V is TRBV15 and J is TRBJ1-2; D possibly corresponds to TRBD1 (6 bases). The germline V gene encodes CDR1 LNHNV and CDR2 YYDKDF (reference sequence). This CDR3 is built from 17 residues. Trimming removed 0 bases from V and 0 bases from J, with 14 bases in between. CDR3 bases: TGTGCCACCAGCAGAGATTGGGGGCAGGGTGCTAACTATGGCTACACCTTC. As protein: CATSRDWGQGANYGYTF.

In regard to this clone: Other DNA sequences from this sample encode an identical CDR3 as well. J is TRBJ1-2 and V is TRBV15, with a possible D match to TRBD1 (5 bases). CDR3 size: 14 residues. V was cut by 3 bases and J by 5 bases, with 13 bases left in between. Per the germline V gene, CDR1 is LNHNV and CDR2 is YYDKDF (reference sequence). The CDR3 DNA is TGTGCCACCAGCAGCGTGCCAGGGATTTATGGCTACACCTTC. Translation: CATSSVPGIYGYTF. Based on the CDR3 plus reference TRBV15 and TRBJ1-2, the full variable domain is DAMVIQNPRYQVTQFGKPVTLSCSQTLNHNVMYWYQQKSSQAPKLLFHYYDKDFNNEADTPDNFQSRRPNTSFCFLDIRSPGLGDTAMYLCATSSVPGIYGYTFGSGTRLTVV.

CDR3 region: CASSYAATGELFF. For the CDR3, the DNA is TGTGCCAGCAGTTATGCGGCCACCGGGGAGCTGTTTTTT. The chain carries TRBV6-5 and TRBJ2-2; D is unresolved. V was trimmed by 3 bases and J by 4 bases, leaving 6 bases between them. The CDR3 extends over 13 amino acids. CDR1 MNHEY and CDR2 SVGAGI come from the germline V gene.

The gene calls are TRBV7-2 and TRBJ2-1; D gene unclear. Trimming took off 4 bases at V and 0 bases at J, with 7 bases between the two ends. This CDR3 region has 14 residues. Germline V gene data show CDR1 as SGHTA and CDR2 as FQGNSA. The CDR3 region has the DNA TGTGCCAGCAGCTCTACGAGCTCCTACAATGAGCAGTTCTTC. This sequence encodes CASSSTSSYNEQFF.

The chain recombines TRBV28 with TRBJ2-7; D is perhaps TRBD1 (5 bases). Germline CDR1 reads MDHEN; CDR2 reads SYDVKM. The V end lost 7 bases, the J end lost 0 bases, and 13 bases lay between the germline ends. CDR3 size: 14 residues. CDR3 region: CASTPWGSSYEQYF. CDR3 bases: TGTGCCAGCACCCCGTGGGGCAGCTCCTACGAGCAGTACTTC.

V is TRBV19 and J is TRBJ1-5; 10 nucleotides agree with TRBD1. Germline assignment: CDR1 LNHDA and CDR2 SQIVND (reference sequence). The CDR3 is made up of 16 amino acids. V was clipped by 10 bases and J by 5 bases; unmatched bases: 14. CDR3: CATQRRGQGNYQPQHF. In nucleotides, the CDR3 is TGTGCCACCCAACGACGGGGACAGGGGAATTATCAGCCCCAGCATTTT.

CDR3 region: CAVAGTGNQPQHF. CDR3 sequence (DNA): TGTGCCGTAGCCGGGACAGGAAATCAGCCCCAGCATTTT. The chain joins TRBV19 to TRBJ1-5; 8 bases match TRBD1. The V gene's germline CDR1 is LNHDA and CDR2 SQIVND (reference sequence). CDR3 length: 13 amino acids. V lost 11 bases to trimming and J lost 4 bases; unmatched junction nucleotides: 7.

The J gene is TRBJ2-2, the V gene TRBV7-6; D gene ambiguous. Trimming removed 5 bases at V and 4 bases at J, with 5 bases between. Looked up from germline, CDR1 is SGHVS and CDR2 is FNYEAQ. The CDR3 length is 12 residues. CDR3 bases: TGTGCCAGCAGCCCTTTCACCGGGGAGCTGTTTTTT. Translation gives CASSPFTGELFF.

The rearrangement joins TRBV5-1 to TRBJ2-7; no definite D call. Deletions cut 0 bases from V and 5 bases from J, with 12 bases between. Germline V gene data show CDR1 as SGHRS and CDR2 as YFSETQ. CDR3 length: 14 amino acids. CDR3 in amino acids: CASSLEVGDDEQYF. The CDR3, as DNA: TGCGCCAGCAGCTTGGAGGTGGGCGACGACGAGCAGTACTTC.